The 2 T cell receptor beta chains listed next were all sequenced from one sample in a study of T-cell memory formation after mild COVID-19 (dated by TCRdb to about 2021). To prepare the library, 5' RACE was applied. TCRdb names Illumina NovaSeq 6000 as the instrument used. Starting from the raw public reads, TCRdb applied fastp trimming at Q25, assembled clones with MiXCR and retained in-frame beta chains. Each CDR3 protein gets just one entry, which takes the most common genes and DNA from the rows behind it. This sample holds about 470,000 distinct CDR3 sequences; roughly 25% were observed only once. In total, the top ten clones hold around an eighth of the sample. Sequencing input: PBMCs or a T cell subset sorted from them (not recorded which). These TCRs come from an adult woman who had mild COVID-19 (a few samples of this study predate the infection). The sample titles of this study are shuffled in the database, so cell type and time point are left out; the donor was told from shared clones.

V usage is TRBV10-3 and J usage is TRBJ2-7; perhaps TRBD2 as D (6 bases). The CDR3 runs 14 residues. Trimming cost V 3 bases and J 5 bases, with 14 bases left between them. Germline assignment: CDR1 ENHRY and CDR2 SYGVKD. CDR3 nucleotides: TGTGCCATCAGTGATTGGGGGGAAAGGAACGAGCAGTACTTC. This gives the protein CAISDWGERNEQYF.

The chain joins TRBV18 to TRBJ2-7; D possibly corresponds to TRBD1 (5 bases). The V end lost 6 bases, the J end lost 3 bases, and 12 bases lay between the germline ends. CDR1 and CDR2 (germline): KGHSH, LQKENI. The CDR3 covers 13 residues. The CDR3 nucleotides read TGTGCCAGCTCTTCTCACACAGGCTACGAGCAGTACTTC. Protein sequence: CASSSHTGYEQYF.